Each of the 32 T cell receptor beta chains below was sequenced from the same sample in a study of immune characterization of retroperitoneal liposarcoma. TCRdb independently ran MiXCR on the PCR reads; one entry per CDR3 protein. The top ten hold roughly 8.7% of the sample, which has 9,500 to 11,000 distinct CDR3 sequences, under 35% seen once. Source material: tumor tissue. The receptors here all came from a male donor with retroperitoneal liposarcoma.

J is TRBJ2-1 and V is TRBV7-3, with D possibly being TRBD1 (6 bases). Trimming pared 6 bases from V and 1 base from J, leaving 13 bases between. The CDR3 runs to 15 residues. The V gene's germline CDR1 is SGHTA and CDR2 FQGTGA. The CDR3 region is CASSPIGGSYNEQFF. CDR3 in DNA: TGTGCCAGCAGTCCCATAGGGGGATCCTACAATGAGCAGTTCTTC.

This clonotype has a count of ten or more. The chain couples TRBV6-1 to TRBJ2-1, with a tentative D call TRBD2 (6 bases). The DNA matches TRBJ2-7 better at its end, which makes the J call doubtful. This CDR3 has 15 residues. Germline V gene lookup returns CDR1 MNHNS and CDR2 SASEGT. For the CDR3, the DNA is TGTGCCAGCAGTGCCGCCAGGGCGGGGACCTACGAGCAGTACTTC. It yields the protein CASSAARAGTYEQYF.

This clonotype was seen a few times. The chain combines TRBV12-3 or TRBV12-4 with TRBJ2-2; 13 positions agree with TRBD2. V was clipped by 5 bases and J by 4 bases; unmatched bases: 7. The CDR3 has 17 amino acids. The CDR3 region is CASSPTRTSGSTGELFF. The CDR3 bases are TGTGCCAGCAGTCCAACCCGGACTAGCGGGAGCACCGGGGAGCTGTTTTTT.

The chain has TRBV4-3 and TRBJ1-1; no firm D call. Germline lookup yields CDR1 LGHNA and CDR2 YSLEER. V lost 1 base, J lost 0 bases, and 12 bases lay in between. This CDR3 spans 16 amino acids. CDR3 protein: CASSQAPQRMNTEAFF. The CDR3 nucleotides are TGCGCCAGCAGCCAAGCCCCTCAGAGAATGAACACTGAAGCTTTCTTT.

Judged by abundance, this clonotype is medium-sized. V usage is TRBV7-8 and J usage is TRBJ2-5, with D possibly being TRBD2 (5 bases). The closer fit of TRBJ2-7 to the DNA end suggests the J call may be wrong. Germline V gives CDR1 SGHVS, CDR2 FQNEAQ. The CDR3 consists of 15 residues. In DNA, the CDR3 is TGTGCCAGCAGCTTGGACCCGGGATTCTCCTACGAGCAGTACTTC. It specifies CASSLDPGFSYEQYF.

This clonotype is deemed medium-sized. One junction end disagrees with the germline gene, perhaps due to a read error. The genes are TRBV7-7 and TRBJ2-1; unclear D gene. Looked up from germline, CDR1 is SSHAT and CDR2 is FNYEAQ (reference sequence). The CDR3 extends over 13 amino acids. The CDR3 loop is CASSLRELGEQFF. DNA of the CDR3: TGTGCTAGCAGCTTAAGGGAATTGGGTGAGCAGTTCTTC.

About this clonotype itself: The junction shows a germline mismatch at one end, possibly a read error. The chain links TRBV12-3 or TRBV12-4 to TRBJ2-1; a possible D gene is TRBD2 (5 bases). CDR3 size: 13 residues. CDR3 DNA: TGTGCCAGCAGTTTATTTGCTGGGGAGACCCAGTTATTC. It yields the protein CASSLFAGETQLF.

This clonotype qualifies as medium-sized (0.01 to 0.1%). The CDR3 region has the DNA TGTGCCAGCAGCTTACTGGGCTTCACCGGGGAGCTGTTTTTT. Translated: CASSLLGFTGELFF. This chain connects TRBV7-6 to TRBJ2-2; D unclear. The germline V and J ends were trimmed by 2 bases and 4 bases, with 8 bases remaining between them. The CDR3 has 14 amino acids. Germline CDR1 SGHVS, CDR2 FNYEAQ.

Details on this clonotype: A read error may produce the germline difference seen at one junction end. J is TRBJ2-3 and V is TRBV7-3; 9 nucleotides match TRBD1. Germline CDR1 reads SGHTA; CDR2 reads FQGTGA. The CDR3 spans 15 residues. The CDR3 nucleotides are TGTGCCAGCAGCCTAACAGGGGGCGGATTAGGGACGCAGTATTTT. Protein product: CASSLTGGGLGTQYF.

The chain carries TRBV6-8 and TRBJ2-3, with 11 bases fitting TRBD1. CDR3 length: 16 residues. Germline V lookup: CDR1 MNHGY, CDR2 SAAAGT. The V and J ends lost 7 bases and 3 bases, in that order; junction bases with no gene match: 9. The CDR3 here is CASTTIGTGGTDTQYF. For the CDR3, the DNA is TGTGCCAGCACCACCATCGGGACAGGGGGTACAGATACGCAGTATTTT.

Relative to its sample, this clonotype is medium-sized. The chain couples TRBV6-1 to TRBJ2-1, with D perhaps TRBD2 (6 bases). V was clipped by 0 bases and J by 2 bases, with 11 bases between them. CDR1 and CDR2 from the germline V gene are MNHNS and SASEGT. There are 16 residues in the CDR3. CDR3 DNA: TGTGCCAGCAGTGAAGCGCGCGGGGACCCCTACAATGAGCAGTTCTTC. Its protein product is CASSEARGDPYNEQFF.

This clonotype occurred many times. The chain links TRBV12-3 or TRBV12-4 to TRBJ2-2, with 7 positions matching TRBD2. The CDR3 has 16 residues. The V gene end was trimmed by 1 base and the J gene end by 4 bases; junction bases not matched to a gene: 6. The CDR3 spells CASSLGAGAPTGELFF. CDR3 DNA sequence: TGTGCCAGCAGTTTAGGGGCGGGAGCGCCCACCGGGGAGCTGTTTTTT.

This clonotype has ten or more counts. The chain carries TRBV12-3 or TRBV12-4 and TRBJ2-1, with 9 nucleotides matching TRBD2. There are 15 residues in the CDR3. V was clipped by 6 bases and J by 2 bases; unmatched bases: 5. The DNA for the CDR3 is TGTGCCAGCAGCCCGACTAGCGGAACCTACAATGAGCAGTTCTTC. Its protein is CASSPTSGTYNEQFF.

V gene TRBV11-2 combines with J gene TRBJ2-5, with TRBD2 as a possible D gene (6 bases). In germline, CDR1 is SGHAT, CDR2 FQNNGV. The V gene lost 3 bases and the J gene lost 11 bases, with 19 bases spanning the gap. The CDR3 length is 14 residues. CDR3 loop: CASSFGEAYNEQYF. The DNA for the CDR3 is TGTGCCAGCAGCTTCGGGGAGGCCTACAATGAGCAGTACTTC.

Sample share makes this clonotype medium-sized (0.01 to 0.1%). The V call is TRBV7-8, the J call TRBJ2-3; D unclear. This CDR3 contains 13 residues. V lost 5 bases, J lost 6 bases, and 12 bases lay in between. Germline V gene lookup returns CDR1 SGHVS and CDR2 FQNEAQ. In DNA form, the CDR3 reads TGTGCCAGCAGCGCCCGCCTTGGGGATACGCAGTATTTT. As protein: CASSARLGDTQYF.

This clonotype has a handful of counts. The V gene is TRBV6-8, the J gene TRBJ2-1, with 7 positions matching TRBD2. Judging by the DNA end, TRBJ2-7 fits better; the J call may be wrong. In germline, CDR1 is MNHGY, CDR2 SAAAGT. CDR3 length: 15 residues. The CDR3 loop reads CASSYVGGTYNEQYF. DNA of the CDR3: TGTGCCAGCAGTTACGTCGGGGGGACCTACAATGAGCAGTACTTC.

The V and J genes are TRBV6-1 and TRBJ2-1; tentative D call: TRBD1 (5 bases). The tail of the sequence fits TRBJ2-5 better, so the J call may be wrong. The CDR3 has 15 residues. Per the germline V gene, CDR1 is MNHNS and CDR2 is SASEGT. CDR3 sequence: CASSETWGQAKTQYF. CDR3 coding DNA: TGTGCCAGCAGTGAAACGTGGGGCCAAGCGAAGACCCAGTACTTC.

The sample holds a few counts of this clonotype. The chain recombines TRBV6-1 with TRBJ2-7, with TRBD2 matching over 10 bases. CDR1 MNHNS and CDR2 SASEGT come from the germline V gene. Trimming removed 6 bases from V and 0 bases from J; junction bases left unmatched: 5. This CDR3 comprises 15 residues. The CDR3 loop reads CASRPSGRGSYEQYF. In DNA form, the CDR3 reads TGTGCCAGCAGACCAAGCGGGAGGGGCTCCTACGAGCAGTACTTC.

This clonotype was counted a few times. This chain uses TRBV7-8 with TRBJ2-4; possibly TRBD2 for D (6 bases). The DNA end favors TRBJ2-7, so the J call may be wrong. The germline gives CDR1 SGHVS, CDR2 FQNEAQ. The CDR3 is 14 amino acids. CDR3 DNA: TGTGCCAGCAGCTTACTAGCGCGCGCCTACGAGCAGTACTTC. This encodes CASSLLARAYEQYF.

This clonotype was observed a few times. The rearrangement uses TRBV12-3 or TRBV12-4 and TRBJ2-3; a weak D match, TRBD1 (7 bases). Judging by the DNA end, TRBJ2-7 fits better; the J call may be wrong. The CDR3 totals 14 residues. CDR3 loop: CASSKQGRSYEQYF. Here the CDR3 DNA reads TGTGCCAGCAGCAAACAGGGGAGGTCCTACGAGCAGTACTTC.

The V call is TRBV11-3, the J call TRBJ2-1; 10 positions match TRBD2. V lost 1 base and J lost 4; bases outside the gene matches: 4. The CDR3 contains 16 residues. Germline values: CDR1 SGHNT, CDR2 YENEEA. The CDR3 protein is CASSLGTSGVYNEQFF. CDR3 DNA sequence: TGTGCCAGCAGCTTAGGTACTAGCGGGGTTTACAATGAGCAGTTCTTC.

V and J are TRBV6-1 and TRBJ2-1, with 10 bases that match TRBD2. The CDR3 contains 15 residues. In germline, CDR1 is MNHNS, CDR2 SASEGT. Unmatched junction bases numbered 6, after V lost 7 bases and J lost 3 bases. The CDR3 DNA sequence: TGTGCCAGCAAGGATAGCGGGGGGTTCTACAATGAGCAGTTCTTC. Its protein product is CASKDSGGFYNEQFF.

This clonotype has just a few counts. The gene calls are TRBV25-1 and TRBJ1-1; possible D gene TRBD1, 6 bases. This CDR3 comprises 12 residues. V dropped 7 bases and J dropped 7 bases, with 13 bases sitting between them. The germline V gene encodes CDR1 MGHDK and CDR2 SYGVNS. The CDR3 loop is CASIGGRFEAFF. CDR3 nucleotide sequence: TGTGCCAGCATTGGGGGCCGCTTTGAAGCTTTCTTT.

This clonotype was counted many times. The CDR3 reads CASSPEGAGASDTQYF. DNA for the CDR3: TGTGCCAGCAGCCCCGAAGGGGCGGGGGCCTCAGATACGCAGTATTTT. V is TRBV7-6 and J is TRBJ2-3; the D gene is possibly TRBD2 (7 bases). The CDR3 is 16 amino acids. Trimming removed 5 bases at V and 4 bases at J, with 19 bases between. CDR1 is SGHVS, CDR2 FNYEAQ, per germline.

In this sample, this clonotype turned up a few times. The V call is TRBV24-1, the J call TRBJ2-1, with 12 positions matching TRBD2. V was pared by 7 bases and J by 7 bases, with 7 bases of the junction left unmatched. Germline lookup yields CDR1 KGHDR and CDR2 SFDVKD. The CDR3 contains 15 residues. CDR3: CATSKSGLAGNEQFF. The CDR3 bases are TGTGCCACCAGCAAATCCGGACTAGCGGGAAATGAGCAGTTCTTC.

V gene TRBV6-1 combines with J gene TRBJ2-1; 7 bases line up with TRBD2. CDR3 size: 12 residues. The J segment lost 7 bases and the V segment lost 8 bases, leaving 5 bases of the junction unmatched. The V gene's germline CDR1 is MNHNS and CDR2 SASEGT. CDR3: CASGTNLNEQFF. Here the CDR3 DNA reads TGTGCCAGCGGGACTAACTTGAATGAGCAGTTCTTC.

This clonotype was counted ten times or more. The chain uses TRBV7-8 and TRBJ1-5; 7 bases line up with TRBD1. This CDR3 has 14 residues. The junction had 10 bases not matched to a gene; V was cut back by 5 bases and J by 9 bases. Germline loops: CDR1 SGHVS, CDR2 FQNEAQ. CDR3 residues: CASSARDSEGPQHF. The DNA of the CDR3 is TGTGCCAGCAGCGCCCGGGACAGCGAGGGGCCCCAGCATTTT.

This clonotype came up many times. The chain employs TRBV7-2 and TRBJ2-1, with 11 bases matching TRBD2. The J call could be wrong; TRBJ2-7 is a better fit for the DNA end. Germline V lookup: CDR1 SGHTA, CDR2 FQGNSA. The CDR3 has 16 amino acids. The CDR3 loop reads CASSSLTSGATYEQYF. The DNA of the CDR3 is TGTGCCAGCAGCTCGCTGACTAGCGGGGCGACCTACGAGCAGTACTTC.

In its sample, this clonotype is medium-sized. CDR3 loop: CASSYSLAGRQFF. The CDR3 DNA is TGTGCCAGCAGTTACTCCCTAGCAGGAAGGCAGTTCTTC. The chain recombines TRBV6-6 with TRBJ2-1, with D maybe TRBD2 (5 bases). This CDR3 spans 13 amino acids. Trimming pared 0 bases from V and 12 bases from J, leaving 12 bases between. In germline, CDR1 is MNHNY, CDR2 SVGAGI (reference sequence).

There are many counts of this clonotype. This CDR3 is CASRTRGQGYGYTF. In DNA form, the CDR3 reads TGTGCCAGCAGAACCAGGGGGCAAGGTTATGGCTACACCTTC. The gene calls are TRBV6-1 and TRBJ1-2; TRBD1 agrees at 8 bases. CDR1 is MNHNS and CDR2 is SASEGT in the germline V gene. CDR3 length: 14 residues. V gave up 6 bases and J gave up 5 bases; unmatched junction bases: 8.

The chain joins TRBV6-1 to TRBJ2-1, with 11 positions matching TRBD2. Germline lookup yields CDR1 MNHNS and CDR2 SASEGT. This CDR3 region has 15 residues. J gave up 6 bases and V 6 bases, and 7 bases lay outside the gene matches. The CDR3 DNA reads TGTGCCAGCAGCTTTACTAGCGGGAGTCCCAATGAGCAGTTCTTC. Residues: CASSFTSGSPNEQFF.

This clonotype is labeled medium-sized. The V gene is TRBV7-6, the J gene TRBJ2-5; D may correspond to TRBD1 or TRBD2 (6 bases each). V shed 2 bases and J shed 5 bases, with 15 bases lying between them. CDR3 length: 15 amino acids. Germline V gene lookup returns CDR1 SGHVS and CDR2 FNYEAQ. The CDR3 bases are TGTGCCAGCAGCTTAATTTCCGGGGGCGGGGAGACCCAGTACTTC. This encodes CASSLISGGGETQYF.